The 26 T cell receptor beta chains below were found in one sample sequenced in a study of CD8 T cells in ankylosing spondylitis. MiXCR, applied by TCRdb to the 5' RACE reads, yields one record per CDR3 protein. Of about 36,000 distinct CDR3 sequences listed, 6% are singletons. The source material was blood, either unsorted or a sorted T cell fraction (not recorded which). These receptors originate from a male donor with ankylosing spondylitis or in good health (not recorded which).

This clonotype was seen ten or more times. This chain links TRBV10-3 with TRBJ2-3; TRBD2 matches at 7 bases. Germline values: CDR1 ENHRY, CDR2 SYGVKD. Trimming cost V 0 bases and J 1 base; bases outside gene matches: 7. The CDR3 loop spans 17 amino acids. The CDR3 loop is CAISESGSSGRTDTQYF. The CDR3 DNA follows: TGTGCCATCAGTGAGTCAGGGTCTAGCGGTCGCACAGATACGCAGTATTTT.

This clonotype has at least ten counts. The J gene is TRBJ1-2, the V gene TRBV20-1, with D hard to call. Deletions cut 0 bases from V and 0 bases from J, with 14 bases between. The CDR3 loop spans 16 amino acids. CDR1 and CDR2 (germline): DFQATT, SNEGSKA (reference sequence). The CDR3 DNA sequence: TGCAGTGCTAGAGATGCGGTTCTGCTCGCTAACTATGGCTACACCTTC. Its translation is CSARDAVLLANYGYTF.

As concerns this clonotype: A much larger clone lies one base from this, so it may be a read error. The V call is TRBV29-1, the J call TRBJ1-2, with 8 bases aligning to TRBD1. The CDR3 runs 14 residues. CDR1 is SQVTM, CDR2 ANQGSEA, per germline. The CDR3 DNA follows: TGCAACGTCCAACAGGGGGATTCGTCTGGGGGCTACACCTTC. Translating it yields CNVQQGDSSGGYTF.

This clonotype has ten or more counts. J is TRBJ2-5 and V is TRBV5-1; D is unclear. This CDR3 contains 13 residues. The germline gives CDR1 SGHRS, CDR2 YFSETQ. Trimming took off 4 bases at V and 1 base at J, with 8 bases between the two ends. The CDR3 here is CASSGRFQETQYF. In DNA form, the CDR3 reads TGCGCCAGCAGCGGGCGGTTCCAAGAGACCCAGTACTTC. Full variable domain (rest looked up from reference TRBV5-1 and TRBJ2-5): KAGVTQTPRYLIKTRGQQVTLSCSPISGHRSVSWYQQTPGQGLQFLFEYFSETQRNKGNFPGRFSGRQFSNSRSEMNVSTLELGDSALYLCASSGRFQETQYFGPGTRLLVL.

Ten or more counts support this clonotype. This rearrangement joins TRBV19 to TRBJ1-5; TRBD1 matches 8 bases. Germline V lookup: CDR1 LNHDA, CDR2 SQIVND (reference sequence). The CDR3 spans 15 residues. V shed 4 bases and J 3 bases; nucleotides not matched to a gene: 5. The CDR3 is CASSRRTGYNQPQHF. For the CDR3, the DNA is TGTGCCAGTAGTAGGAGGACAGGGTACAATCAGCCCCAGCATTTT.

Ten or more counts support this clonotype. The J gene is TRBJ2-2, the V gene TRBV14; 15 bases fit TRBD2. Germline CDR1 and CDR2: SGHDN and FVKESK. This CDR3 region has 20 residues. V lost 1 base, J lost 4 bases, and 10 bases stayed unmatched. The CDR3 DNA follows: TGTGCCAGCAGCCAAGCCCCTCCGGGACTAGCGGGGGGAGGCACCGGGGAGCTGTTTTTT. Its protein is CASSQAPPGLAGGGTGELFF. The variable domain in full, with the rest retrieved from reference TRBV14 and TRBJ2-2, is EAGVTQFPSHSVIEKGQTVTLRCDPISGHDNLYWYRRVMGKEIKFLLHFVKESKQDESGMPNNRFLAERTGGTYSTLKVQPAELEDSGVYFCASSQAPPGLAGGGTGELFFGEGSRLTVL.

This clonotype has at least ten counts. This chain links TRBV7-3 with TRBJ2-3; D is uncertain. Germline loops: CDR1 SGHTA, CDR2 FQGTGA. Trimming removed 4 bases from V and 2 bases from J, with 13 bases in between. The CDR3 has 15 amino acids. CDR3 amino acids: CASSSQRLATDTQYF. The DNA of the CDR3 is TGTGCCAGCAGCTCTCAACGACTGGCCACAGATACGCAGTATTTT.

This clonotype was seen ten or more times. The CDR3 sequence: CASSPGVRVEGTEAFF. In DNA form, the CDR3 reads TGTGCCAGCAGCCCTGGGGTCAGGGTTGAGGGCACTGAAGCTTTCTTT. The chain has TRBV5-6 and TRBJ1-1; TRBD1 might be the D (5 bases). Germline CDR1 SGHDT, CDR2 YYEEEE. V lost 4 bases and J lost 4, with 20 bases in between. The CDR3 totals 16 residues.

This clonotype was found many times. This chain connects TRBV27 to TRBJ1-1, with unresolved D. CDR3 length: 13 residues. Trimming removed 6 bases from V and 3 bases from J, with 11 bases in between. CDR1 is MNHEY, CDR2 SMNVEV, per germline (reference sequence). In nucleotides, the CDR3 is TGTGCCAGCAGCGAAATGTGGGACACTGAAGCTTTCTTT. Its protein is CASSEMWDTEAFF.

About this clonotype: A much larger clone differs from this one at a single base, so this may be a read error. The V call is TRBV15, the J call TRBJ1-5; tentatively, D is TRBD1 (5 bases). V lost 2 bases, J lost 5 bases, and 13 bases lay in between. The germline gives CDR1 LNHNV, CDR2 YYDKDF (reference sequence). This CDR3 is built from 15 residues. The CDR3 nucleotides read TGTGCCACCAGCAGATCGGGACGGGCGGATCAGCCCCAGCATTTT. Protein sequence: CATSRSGRADQPQHF.

This clonotype was found many times. This chain connects TRBV20-1 to TRBJ2-7; 8 nucleotides align to TRBD1. V lost 0 bases and J lost 1; bases outside the gene matches: 2. Germline CDR1 DFQATT, CDR2 SNEGSKA (reference sequence). The CDR3 has 14 residues. CDR3 bases: TGCAGTGCTAGAGATCACAGGGGGTCCTACGAGCAGTACTTC. Protein: CSARDHRGSYEQYF.

This clonotype was seen repeatedly, ten times or more. This sequence joins TRBV5-5 and TRBJ1-5; no clear D. Germline CDR1 and CDR2: SGHKS and YYEKEE (reference sequence). This CDR3 has 13 residues. Trimming cost V 4 bases and J 5 bases, with 10 bases left between them. Here the CDR3 reads CASSPPGHQPQHF. As DNA, the CDR3 is TGTGCCAGCAGCCCCCCCGGCCATCAGCCCCAGCATTTT.

The V call is TRBV5-5, the J call TRBJ2-5; D may match TRBD1 or TRBD2 (5 bases each). This CDR3 has 14 residues. Germline loops: CDR1 SGHKS, CDR2 YYEKEE (reference sequence). V was trimmed by 1 base and J by 5 bases, leaving 12 bases between them. The DNA of the CDR3 is TGTGCCAGCAGCTTGTTAAGCAGGGACGAGACCCAGTACTTC. Its translation is CASSLLSRDETQYF. The full variable domain, rest sourced from reference TRBV5-5 and TRBJ2-5, is DAGVTQSPTHLIKTRGQQVTLRCSPISGHKSVSWYQQVLGQGPQFIFQYYEKEERGRGNFPDRFSARQFPNYSSELNVNALLLGDSALYLCASSLLSRDETQYFGPGTRLLVL.

This clonotype was counted many times. The gene calls are TRBV6-1 and TRBJ2-7, with 8 nucleotides matching TRBD1. V shed 6 bases and J 4 bases; nucleotides not matched to a gene: 8. The CDR3 has 14 residues. CDR1 and CDR2 from the germline V gene are MNHNS and SASEGT. CDR3 region: CASRPDRARYEQYF. The CDR3 DNA reads as TGTGCCAGCAGGCCGGACAGGGCCAGGTACGAGCAGTACTTC.

Ten or more counts support this clonotype. V gene TRBV7-9 combines with J gene TRBJ2-5; 10 bases map to TRBD2. The germline gives CDR1 SEHNR, CDR2 FQNEAQ (reference sequence). The CDR3 consists of 14 residues. After removal of 2 bases from V and 3 bases from J, the junction contained 0 bases not matched to a gene. CDR3 sequence (DNA): TGTGCCAGCAGCTTACTAGCGGGGGAAGAGACCCAGTACTTC. Translating gives CASSLLAGEETQYF. Filled out from reference TRBV7-9 and TRBJ2-5, the complete variable domain reads DTGVSQNPRHKITKRGQNVTFRCDPISEHNRLYWYRQTLGQGPEFLTYFQNEAQLEKSRLLSDRFSAERPKGSFSTLEIQRTEQGDSAMYLCASSLLAGEETQYFGPGTRLLVL.

This clonotype was counted many times. The chain links TRBV27 to TRBJ1-5; the D is unclear. V dropped 3 bases and J dropped 1 base, with 4 bases sitting between them. The V gene's germline CDR1 is MNHEY and CDR2 SMNVEV (reference sequence). The CDR3 contains 13 residues. For the CDR3, the DNA is TGTGCCAGCAGTTTCAAAAGCAATCAGCCCCAGCATTTT. Translated, it gives CASSFKSNQPQHF.

Many counts were recorded for this clonotype. This chain uses TRBV28 with TRBJ2-3; possible D gene TRBD2, 5 bases. The germline V gene has CDR1 MDHEN and CDR2 SYDVKM. The V end lost 6 bases, the J end lost 0 bases, and 7 bases lay between the germline ends. The CDR3 has 13 amino acids. The CDR3 DNA sequence: TGTGCCAGCAGACAGCGGAGCACAGATACGCAGTATTTT. The encoded protein is CASRQRSTDTQYF.

By proportion, this clonotype is medium-sized (0.01 to 0.1%). The rearrangement joins TRBV20-1 to TRBJ2-5; weak D call: TRBD1 (6 bases). With 6 bases removed from V and 1 base from J, the gap between germline ends came to 12 bases. From germline, CDR1 is DFQATT and CDR2 SNEGSKA (reference sequence). The CDR3 has 13 residues. The CDR3 DNA is TGCAGTGCGATTACAGGGTTCCAAGAGACCCAGTACTTC. Amino acids: CSAITGFQETQYF.

This clonotype was detected ten times or more. The rearrangement joins TRBV29-1 to TRBJ2-5; TRBD2 might be the D (5 bases). The CDR3 has 12 residues. Trimming cost V 7 bases and J 4 bases, with 13 bases left between them. Germline V gives CDR1 SQVTM, CDR2 ANQGSEA. CDR3 DNA: TGCAGCGGCCAGGACTCCCTAGAGACCCAGTACTTC. Its protein product is CSGQDSLETQYF.

The table lists this clonotype with many counts. The chain employs TRBV5-1 and TRBJ2-3; a weak D match, TRBD2 (6 bases). Trimming left V 2 bases short and J 1 base short, with 8 bases between. The CDR3 totals 14 residues. Germline-derived CDR1 and CDR2 are SGHRS and YFSETQ. The CDR3 nucleotides read TGCGCCAGCAGCTTCGCGGGGCGCACAGATACGCAGTATTTT. This sequence encodes CASSFAGRTDTQYF.

In this sample, this clonotype turned up many times. This chain connects TRBV3-1 to TRBJ2-2, with D unresolved. CDR3 size: 16 residues. The germline CDR1 and CDR2 sequences are LGHDT and YNNKEL (reference sequence). V was pared by 4 bases and J by 0 bases, with 12 bases between. CDR3 loop: CASSPFRRANTGELFF. CDR3 DNA: TGTGCCAGCAGCCCCTTCCGACGGGCGAACACCGGGGAGCTGTTTTTT.

DNA for the CDR3: TGCAGTGCTAGAGAAAGAGGAGCCAAAAACATTCAGTACTTC. It yields the protein CSARERGAKNIQYF. V gene TRBV20-1 combines with J gene TRBJ2-4; no firm D call. CDR1 is DFQATT, CDR2 SNEGSKA, per germline (reference sequence). The ends were cut back, 0 bases at V and 0 bases at J, with 6 bases in the middle. CDR3 length equals 14 residues.

At least ten counts were recorded for this clonotype. The chain is built from TRBV7-8 and TRBJ2-7; D may be TRBD2 (6 bases). The CDR3 loop spans 14 amino acids. Per the germline V gene, CDR1 is SGHVS and CDR2 is FQNEAQ. V was trimmed by 5 bases and J by 1 base, leaving 12 bases between them. Written as DNA, the CDR3 is TGTGCCAGCAGCACTATAGCGGCATCCTACGAGCAGTACTTC. Amino acid sequence: CASSTIAASYEQYF.

This clonotype was recorded a few times. J is TRBJ2-1 and V is TRBV5-5, with D tentatively TRBD1 or TRBD2 (5 bases each). This CDR3 has 16 amino acids. The germline gives CDR1 SGHKS, CDR2 YYEKEE (reference sequence). V was pared by 3 bases and J by 0 bases, with 13 bases between. CDR3 amino acids: CASSSNGASSYNEQFF. DNA of the CDR3: TGTGCCAGCAGCTCAAACGGGGCGAGCTCCTACAATGAGCAGTTCTTC.

This clonotype is medium-sized within its sample. The rearrangement uses TRBV6-5 and TRBJ1-1; the match to TRBD1 covers 10 bases. Trimming took 4 bases from V and 4 from J; bases not matched to a gene: 6. Germline values: CDR1 MNHEY, CDR2 SVGAGI. CDR3 length: 15 residues. Here the CDR3 reads CASSWGTGASTEAFF. DNA of the CDR3: TGTGCCAGCAGTTGGGGGACAGGGGCTTCCACTGAAGCTTTCTTT.

The chain links TRBV5-6 to TRBJ2-3, with a weak D call TRBD2 (7 bases). V lost 3 bases, J lost 2 bases, and 13 bases lay in between. The length of the CDR3 is 15 residues. Germline values: CDR1 SGHDT, CDR2 YYEEEE. CDR3 loop: CASSSLRGATDTQYF. The CDR3 DNA sequence: TGTGCCAGCAGCTCATTACGGGGGGCCACAGATACGCAGTATTTT.